The sequence of this T cell receptor (beta chain) was determined in a study of blood T cell repertoires in COVID-19. The CDR3 extends over 16 amino acids. CDR1 and CDR2 from the germline V gene are SGHAT and FQDESV (reference sequence). J was trimmed by 0 bases and V by 1 base; bases with no gene match: 5. The method was immunoSEQ multiplex PCR; TCRdb's version includes in-frame clones alone and lacks a portion of them. The sample comprises under 200,000 clones, roughly 85% of which are singletons, and 15% to 20% rests with the top ten. The chain links TRBV11-1 to TRBJ2-7; TRBD2 agrees at 8 bases. The sample comprised PBMCs or T cells enriched from blood (not recorded which). This sequence originates from a woman aged 70-85 years in a cohort exposed to, infected with or recovered from COVID-19 (not recorded which). The CDR3 sequence is CASSLGSGRASYEQYF. CDR3 DNA: TGTGCCAGCAGCTTAGGATCCGGGAGGGCCTCCTACGAGCAGTACTTC.